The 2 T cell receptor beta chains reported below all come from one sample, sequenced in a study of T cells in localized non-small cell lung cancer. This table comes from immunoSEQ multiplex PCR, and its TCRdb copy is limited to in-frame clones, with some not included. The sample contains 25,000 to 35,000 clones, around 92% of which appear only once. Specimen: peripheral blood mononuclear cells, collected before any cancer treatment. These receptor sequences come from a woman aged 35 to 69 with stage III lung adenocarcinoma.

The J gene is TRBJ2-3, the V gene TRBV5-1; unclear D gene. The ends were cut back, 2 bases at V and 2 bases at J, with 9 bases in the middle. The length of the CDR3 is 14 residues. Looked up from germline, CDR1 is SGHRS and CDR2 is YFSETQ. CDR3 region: CASSFAGVTDTQYF. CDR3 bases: TGCGCCAGCAGCTTTGCTGGGGTCACAGATACGCAGTATTTT.

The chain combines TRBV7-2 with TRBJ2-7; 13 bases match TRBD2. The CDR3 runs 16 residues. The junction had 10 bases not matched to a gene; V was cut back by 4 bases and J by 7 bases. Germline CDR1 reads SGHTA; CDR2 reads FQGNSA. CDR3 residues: CASSSPRTSGRYEQYF. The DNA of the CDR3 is TGTGCCAGCAGCTCACCCCGGACTAGCGGGAGATATGAGCAGTACTTC. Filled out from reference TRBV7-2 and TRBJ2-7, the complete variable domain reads GAGVSQSPSNKVTEKGKDVELRCDPISGHTALYWYRQSLGQGLEFLIYFQGNSAPDKSGLPSDRFSAERTGGSVSTLTIQRTQQEDSAVYLCASSSPRTSGRYEQYFGPGTRLTVT.